This T cell receptor (beta chain) appears in the sequencing data of a study of T cells in Graves' hyperthyroidism and ophthalmopathy. Study-wide findings and caveats: Blood also contained most expanded thyroid clonotypes above 0.001. Median prediction lead before ophthalmopathy onset was around seven months with the model.

Germline assignment: CDR1 DFQATT and CDR2 SNEGSKA (reference sequence). J gave up 5 bases and V 1 base, and 6 bases lay outside the gene matches. This CDR3 has 15 amino acids. The study defined stable Graves' hyperthyroidism as no ophthalmopathy progression within 18 months. Comment on this clonotype: Its specificity is unknown.

Template material for amplifying TCR beta CDR3 regions consisted of RNA transcripts. Primed by the HTBI set, a first-round RT-PCR was run on the TCR CDR3. TCRdb re-analysed the multiplex PCR reads in MiXCR, keeping a single row per CDR3 protein. The data hold about 420,000 distinct CDR3 sequences, with around a sixth observed a single time. The chain has TRBV20-1 and TRBJ2-3, with 10 bases identical to TRBD1. Sequenced: blood. The clonotype comes from a woman aged 18-29 years with Graves' hyperthyroidism. The CDR3 bases are TGCAGTGCTAGAGCCGGGACAGGGGTGGGAGATACGCAGTATTTT. It translates to CSARAGTGVGDTQYF.